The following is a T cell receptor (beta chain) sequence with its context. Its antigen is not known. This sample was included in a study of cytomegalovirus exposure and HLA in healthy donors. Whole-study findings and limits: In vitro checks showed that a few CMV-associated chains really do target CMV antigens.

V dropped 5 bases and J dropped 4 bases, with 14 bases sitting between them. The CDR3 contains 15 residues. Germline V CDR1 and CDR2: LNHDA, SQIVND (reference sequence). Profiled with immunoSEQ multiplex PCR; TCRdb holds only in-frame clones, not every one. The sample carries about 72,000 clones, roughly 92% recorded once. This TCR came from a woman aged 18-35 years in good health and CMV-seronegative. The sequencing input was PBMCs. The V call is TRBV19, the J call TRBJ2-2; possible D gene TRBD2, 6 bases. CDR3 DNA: TGTGCCAGTAGTCTCGGGAGAGGAGGCACCGGGGAGCTGTTTTTT. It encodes CASSLGRGGTGELFF.